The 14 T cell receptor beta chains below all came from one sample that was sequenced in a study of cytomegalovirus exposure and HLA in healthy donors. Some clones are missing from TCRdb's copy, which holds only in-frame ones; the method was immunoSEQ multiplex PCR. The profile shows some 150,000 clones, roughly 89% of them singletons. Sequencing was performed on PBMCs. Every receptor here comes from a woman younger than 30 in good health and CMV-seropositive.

The CDR3 bases are TGCAGCGCAGGTTCGTGGACCGGGGAGCTGTTTTTT. Translation gives CSAGSWTGELFF. The chain carries TRBV29-1 and TRBJ2-2, with D unresolved. The CDR3 runs to 12 residues. In germline, CDR1 is SQVTM, CDR2 ANQGSEA. V shed 7 bases and J shed 5 bases, with 11 bases lying between them.

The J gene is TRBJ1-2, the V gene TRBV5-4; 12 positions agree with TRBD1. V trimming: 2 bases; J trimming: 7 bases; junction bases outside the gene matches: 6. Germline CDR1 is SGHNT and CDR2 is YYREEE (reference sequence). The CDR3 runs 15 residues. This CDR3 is CASSLVGQGAFGYTF. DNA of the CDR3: TGTGCCAGCAGCTTAGTGGGACAGGGGGCGTTTGGCTACACCTTC.

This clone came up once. In DNA, the CDR3 is TGTGCCAGCAGTCGAATTTACAGGGAAGGTGGGACTGGGGCCAACGTCCTGACTTTC. It codes for CASSRIYREGGTGANVLTF. This chain joins TRBV7-9 and TRBJ2-6; D is perhaps TRBD1 (6 bases). Trimming took 6 bases from V and 2 from J, leaving 23 bases between them. Germline V gene lookup returns CDR1 SEHNR and CDR2 FQNEAQ (reference sequence). CDR3 length equals 19 residues.

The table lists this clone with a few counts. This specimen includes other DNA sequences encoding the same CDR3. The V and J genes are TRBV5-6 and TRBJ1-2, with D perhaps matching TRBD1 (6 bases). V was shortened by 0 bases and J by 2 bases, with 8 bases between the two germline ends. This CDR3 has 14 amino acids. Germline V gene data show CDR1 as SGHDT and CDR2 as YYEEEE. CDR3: CASSLGQGNYGYTF. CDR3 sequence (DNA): TGTGCCAGCAGCTTGGGGCAGGGGAACTATGGCTACACCTTC.

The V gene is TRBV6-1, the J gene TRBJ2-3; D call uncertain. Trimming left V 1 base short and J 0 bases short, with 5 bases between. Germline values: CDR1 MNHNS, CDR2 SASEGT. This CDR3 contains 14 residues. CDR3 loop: CASSEVSSTDTQYF. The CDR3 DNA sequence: TGTGCCAGCAGTGAAGTGTCTAGCACAGATACGCAGTATTTT.

Written as DNA, the CDR3 is TGTGCCAGCAGTGCCGCTCTCCCGGGACAGAGCAATCAGCCCCAGCATTTT. This gives the protein CASSAALPGQSNQPQHF. V and J are TRBV6-1 and TRBJ1-5, with 7 bases aligning to TRBD1. The V segment lost 4 bases and the J segment 1 base; nucleotides outside the gene matches: 10. Germline loops: CDR1 MNHNS, CDR2 SASEGT. The CDR3 is 17 amino acids.

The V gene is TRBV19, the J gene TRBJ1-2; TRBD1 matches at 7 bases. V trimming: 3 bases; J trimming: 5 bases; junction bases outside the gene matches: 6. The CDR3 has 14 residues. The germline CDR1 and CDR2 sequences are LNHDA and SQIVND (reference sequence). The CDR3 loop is CASSIFATGYGYTF. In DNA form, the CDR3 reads TGTGCCAGTAGTATTTTCGCGACAGGGTATGGCTACACCTTC.

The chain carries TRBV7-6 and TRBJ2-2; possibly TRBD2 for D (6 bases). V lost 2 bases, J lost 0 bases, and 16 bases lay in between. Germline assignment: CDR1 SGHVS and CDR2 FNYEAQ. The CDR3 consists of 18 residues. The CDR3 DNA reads TGTGCCAGCAGCTTAATCTTACGGGGGACCTCGAACACCGGGGAGCTGTTTTTT. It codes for CASSLILRGTSNTGELFF.

Here the CDR3 reads CASSSGQGSNQPQHF. The CDR3 coding sequence is TGCGCCAGCAGCTCGGGACAGGGGAGCAATCAGCCCCAGCATTTT. The chain uses TRBV5-1 and TRBJ1-5; TRBD1 matches at 10 bases. V dropped 3 bases and J dropped 1; count of bases not matched to a gene: 1. The CDR3 sequence is 15 residues long. Germline V gene sequence: CDR1 SGHRS, CDR2 YFSETQ.

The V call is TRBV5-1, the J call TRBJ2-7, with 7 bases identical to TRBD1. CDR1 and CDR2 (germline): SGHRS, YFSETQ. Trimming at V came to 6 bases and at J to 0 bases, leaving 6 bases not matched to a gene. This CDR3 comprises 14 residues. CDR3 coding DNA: TGCGCCAGCACCGGGACAGCTTCCTCCTACGAGCAGTACTTC. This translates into CASTGTASSYEQYF.

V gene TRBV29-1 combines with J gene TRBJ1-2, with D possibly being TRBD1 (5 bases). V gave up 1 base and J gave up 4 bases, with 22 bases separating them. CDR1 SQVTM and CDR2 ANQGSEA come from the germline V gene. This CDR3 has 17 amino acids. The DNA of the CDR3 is TGCAGCGTTGAAGCGGGGGATTCCCCTTCTTCTGGCTATGGCTACACCTTC. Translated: CSVEAGDSPSSGYGYTF.

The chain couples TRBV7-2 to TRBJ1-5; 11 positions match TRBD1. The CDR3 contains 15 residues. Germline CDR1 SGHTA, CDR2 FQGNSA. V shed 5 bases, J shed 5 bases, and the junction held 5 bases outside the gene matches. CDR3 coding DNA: TGTGCCAGCAGCGGCCGGGACAGGGGGGATCAGCCCCAGCATTTT. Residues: CASSGRDRGDQPQHF.

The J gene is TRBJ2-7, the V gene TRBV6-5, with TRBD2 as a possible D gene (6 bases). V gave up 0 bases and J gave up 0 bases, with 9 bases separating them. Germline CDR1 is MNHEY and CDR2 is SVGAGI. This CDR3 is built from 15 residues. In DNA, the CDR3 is TGTGCCAGCAGTTACTCCGGGGGACTCTCCTACGAGCAGTACTTC. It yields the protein CASSYSGGLSYEQYF.

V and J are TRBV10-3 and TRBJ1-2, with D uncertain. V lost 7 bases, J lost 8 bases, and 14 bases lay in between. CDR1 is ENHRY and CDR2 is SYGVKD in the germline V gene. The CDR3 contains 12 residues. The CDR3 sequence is CAINEGTEGYTF. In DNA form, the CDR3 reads TGTGCCATCAACGAGGGAACGGAAGGCTACACCTTC.